One and the same sample provided the 18 T cell receptor beta chains below, sequenced in a study of blood T cell repertoires in COVID-19. The data were produced by immunoSEQ multiplex PCR, yet TCRdb's version contains in-frame clones alone and is incomplete. The repertoire holds about 90,000 clones, about 84% seen once, with 20% to 25% in the top ten. The sequenced sample consisted of peripheral blood. The receptors derive from a man older than 75 with active or convalescent COVID-19.

The gene calls are TRBV16 and TRBJ1-1; D gene unclear. Per germline, CDR1 KGHSY and CDR2 FQNENV. V was pared by 0 bases and J by 4 bases, with 15 bases between. The CDR3 length is 16 residues. DNA of the CDR3: TGTGCCAGCAGCCAATCCGGCGGTAAAATCGGCACTGAAGCTTTCTTT. It yields the protein CASSQSGGKIGTEAFF.

The J gene is TRBJ1-3, the V gene TRBV19, with TRBD1 as a possible D gene (5 bases). Germline V gene sequence: CDR1 LNHDA, CDR2 SQIVND (reference sequence). The CDR3 totals 16 residues. Trimming left V 6 bases short and J 0 bases short, with 15 bases between. The CDR3 spells CASSRGTPSSGNTIYF. CDR3 DNA: TGTGCCAGTAGCCGCGGGACTCCTAGCTCTGGAAACACCATATATTTT.

The V and J genes are TRBV18 and TRBJ2-7; TRBD2 matches 13 bases. The CDR3 consists of 17 residues. Germline CDR1 KGHSH, CDR2 LQKENI. V trimming: 2 bases; J trimming: 5 bases; junction bases outside the gene matches: 9. The CDR3 is CASSPRSVGLAGDEQYF. The CDR3 nucleotides are TGTGCCAGCTCACCAAGGTCGGTAGGACTAGCGGGGGACGAGCAGTACTTC.

This chain links TRBV30 with TRBJ2-5, with TRBD2 as a possible D gene (7 bases). Germline V gene sequence: CDR1 GTSNPN, CDR2 SVGIG (reference sequence). With 2 bases removed from V and 5 bases from J, the gap between germline ends came to 12 bases. The CDR3 contains 13 residues. The CDR3 loop reads CAWSRGGVETQYF. The CDR3 nucleotides read TGTGCCTGGAGTCGAGGGGGGGTCGAGACCCAGTACTTC.

The chain links TRBV4-1 to TRBJ2-7; 9 bases agree with TRBD2. Germline V gene data show CDR1 as MGHRA and CDR2 as YSYEKL. Losses at the gene ends were 1 base for V and 2 bases for J; bases not matched to a gene: 3. This CDR3 comprises 15 residues. This chain's CDR3 is CASSQGGGGPYEQYF. CDR3 sequence (DNA): TGCGCCAGCAGCCAAGGCGGGGGGGGCCCCTACGAGCAGTACTTC.

The chain links TRBV5-1 to TRBJ1-1; D unclear. Germline CDR1 SGHRS, CDR2 YFSETQ. Trimming cost V 5 bases and J 4 bases, with 15 bases left between them. The CDR3 loop spans 14 amino acids. The CDR3, as DNA: TGCGCCAGCAGAGCAACCTCCTTCCCCACTGAAGCTTTCTTT. Translating it yields CASRATSFPTEAFF. The full variable domain, in which reference TRBV5-1 and TRBJ1-1 provide the parts outside the CDR3, is KAGVTQTPRYLIKTRGQQVTLSCSPISGHRSVSWYQQTPGQGLQFLFEYFSETQRNKGNFPGRFSGRQFSNSRSEMNVSTLELGDSALYLCASRATSFPTEAFFGQGTRLTVV.

The rearrangement links TRBV6-5 to TRBJ2-7; the match to TRBD1 covers 9 bases. Per the germline V gene, CDR1 is MNHEY and CDR2 is SVGAGI. Losses at the gene ends were 4 bases for V and 3 bases for J; bases not matched to a gene: 4. This CDR3 has 14 amino acids. The chain's CDR3 is CASSSTGGVYEQYF. The CDR3 DNA reads TGTGCCAGCAGTTCTACAGGGGGCGTCTACGAGCAGTACTTC.

The chain combines TRBV3-1 (or the pseudogene TRBV3-2) with TRBJ1-2, with D hard to call. The CDR3 loop spans 14 amino acids. CDR1 is LGHDT, CDR2 YNNKEL, per germline (reference sequence). V was shortened by 0 bases and J by 5 bases, with 10 bases between the two germline ends. In nucleotides, the CDR3 is TGTGCCAGCAGCCAAGATCCACAGTTATATGGCTACACCTTC. Translating gives CASSQDPQLYGYTF.

This chain uses TRBV7-2 with TRBJ1-1, with D hard to call. The CDR3 is 13 amino acids. Germline V CDR1 and CDR2: SGHTA, FQGNSA. V was clipped by 5 bases and J by 5 bases, with 12 bases between them. The chain's CDR3 is CASSPPMRTEAFF. The CDR3 DNA reads as TGTGCCAGCAGCCCGCCAATGAGGACTGAAGCTTTCTTT.

This chain joins TRBV7-3 and TRBJ2-2; 7 positions agree with TRBD1. V lost 4 bases to trimming and J lost 6 bases; unmatched junction nucleotides: 5. Germline V gene sequence: CDR1 SGHTA, CDR2 FQGTGA. The CDR3 extends over 14 amino acids. The CDR3 region is CASSYRGAAGELFF. CDR3 DNA: TGTGCCAGCAGCTACAGGGGCGCAGCCGGGGAGCTGTTTTTT.

This chain links TRBV5-1 with TRBJ2-1; 9 positions match TRBD1. The junction had 13 bases not matched to a gene; V was cut back by 2 bases and J by 7 bases. Looked up from germline, CDR1 is SGHRS and CDR2 is YFSETQ. The CDR3 consists of 17 residues. CDR3 sequence reads: CASSFAAGTGYDNEQFF. CDR3 nucleotide sequence: TGCGCCAGCAGCTTCGCCGCCGGGACAGGGTATGATAATGAGCAGTTCTTC.

The chain uses TRBV7-3 and TRBJ2-7; 10 nucleotides line up with TRBD1. Germline loops: CDR1 SGHTA, CDR2 FQGTGA. The CDR3 consists of 14 residues. V lost 5 bases to trimming and J lost 6 bases; unmatched junction nucleotides: 7. This chain's CDR3 is CASSPTGGRGEQYF. The CDR3 bases are TGTGCCAGCAGCCCGACAGGGGGCAGGGGCGAGCAGTACTTC. Based on the CDR3 plus reference TRBV7-3 and TRBJ2-7, the full variable domain is GAGVSQTPSNKVTEKGKYVELRCDPISGHTALYWYRQSLGQGPEFLIYFQGTGAADDSGLPNDRFFAVRPEGSVSTLKIQRTERGDSAVYLCASSPTGGRGEQYFGPGTRLTVT.

This clone has only a few counts. The chain links TRBV3-1 (or the pseudogene TRBV3-2) to TRBJ2-3, with 9 bases fitting TRBD1. This CDR3 has 18 residues. J lost 3 bases, V lost 5 bases, and 15 bases had no gene match. Germline values: CDR1 LGHDT, CDR2 YNNKEL (reference sequence). CDR3 DNA sequence: TGTGCCAGCAGCTCAGTCCCGGGACAGGGACTTTGGACAGATACGCAGTATTTT. It encodes CASSSVPGQGLWTDTQYF.

The rearrangement joins TRBV19 to TRBJ2-2, with TRBD2 matching 8 bases. Germline CDR1 and CDR2: LNHDA and SQIVND (reference sequence). The CDR3 loop spans 15 amino acids. The J segment lost 6 bases and the V segment lost 3 bases, leaving 6 bases of the junction unmatched. CDR3 in amino acids: CASSIPPGGSGELFF. Written as DNA, the CDR3 is TGTGCCAGTAGTATCCCCCCGGGGGGGTCCGGGGAGCTGTTTTTT.

CDR3 in amino acids: CASSHRTSFGTDTQYF. CDR3 in DNA: TGTGCCAGCAGCCATCGGACTAGCTTTGGGACAGATACGCAGTATTTT. The chain is built from TRBV3-1 (or the pseudogene TRBV3-2) and TRBJ2-3; TRBD2 aligns across 8 bases. The J segment lost 3 bases and the V segment lost 3 bases, leaving 8 bases of the junction unmatched. The CDR3 extends over 16 amino acids. CDR1 and CDR2 (germline): LGHDT, YNNKEL (reference sequence).

The chain has TRBV4-1 and TRBJ1-3, with TRBD1 matching over 7 bases. The CDR3 has 16 amino acids. Germline CDR1 MGHRA, CDR2 YSYEKL. The J segment lost 2 bases and the V segment lost 4 bases, leaving 8 bases of the junction unmatched. CDR3 loop: CASSLSPGTAGNTIYF. CDR3 nucleotide sequence: TGCGCCAGCAGCCTTAGTCCCGGGACAGCTGGAAACACCATATATTTT.

The CDR3 sequence: CASSLEAGFGNTIYF. CDR3 sequence (DNA): TGTGCCAGCAGCTTGGAGGCGGGGTTCGGAAACACCATATATTTT. The chain is built from TRBV5-5 and TRBJ1-3; unclear D gene. Germline V gives CDR1 SGHKS, CDR2 YYEKEE (reference sequence). V was clipped by 0 bases and J by 4 bases, with 11 bases between them. The CDR3 is 15 amino acids.

This clone turned up a few times. This chain links TRBV2 with TRBJ2-1, with 8 bases fitting TRBD1. V gave up 8 bases and J gave up 7 bases; unmatched junction bases: 7. The germline gives CDR1 SNHLY, CDR2 FYNNEI. The CDR3 consists of 13 residues. The chain's CDR3 is CASHRTGPNEQFF. In DNA form, the CDR3 reads TGTGCCAGCCACCGGACAGGGCCAAATGAGCAGTTCTTC.